This TCR beta chain stems from a study of blood T cells in healthy people across ages. Study-wide findings and caveats: With age, beta diversity per million T cells declined roughly linearly, significantly by 40 to 50.

Next came a second PCR, run for roughly 6 to 11 cycles, which used a sample-barcoded 5' primer along with a J-beta primer mix. TCRdb ran MiXCR on the 5' RACE reads and lists one entry per CDR3 protein. This sample has about 1 million distinct CDR3 sequences, with approximately 25% found just once. Comments on this clonotype: The antigen is not known.

The CDR3 covers 14 residues. Trimming took off 0 bases at V and 4 bases at J, with 9 bases between the two ends. The germline gives CDR1 MNHNY, CDR2 SVGAGI (reference sequence). This same sample was also taken into another study, of T cells of mothers and their children. Turning to that study: Reads obtained per mother exceeded 9.5 million TCR beta CDR3 reads, with several million obtained per child.

The rearrangement joins TRBV6-6 to TRBJ1-2; D perhaps matches TRBD1 (5 bases). The sequence was obtained from a girl aged 2 to 9 in good health. The source material was blood. CDR3 sequence reads: CASSYSGLLYGYTF. The CDR3 region has the DNA TGTGCCAGCAGTTACTCGGGGCTACTCTATGGCTACACCTTC.